The clone carrying this T cell receptor (beta chain) came up a few times. The antigen remains unidentified. These data are taken from a study of vaccination and CD4 T cells after COVID-19. Study overall: Post-COVID draws came a median roughly 97 days after diagnosis (range 35 to 161). Cells were stimulated with overlapping spike peptides from SARS-CoV-2, HCoV-NL63, HCoV-OC43 and HCoV-229E.

Oncomine TCR Beta short-read sequencing was applied to DNA from cultured CD4+ T cells. Investigators obtained genomic DNA by extraction from cultured CD4+ T cells. TCRdb re-analysed the PCR reads in MiXCR, keeping a single row per CDR3 protein. The sample has 14,000 or so distinct CDR3 sequences; about 21% are singletons. Treatment noted: roughly ten-day PBMC culture with coronavirus spike peptide pools or control peptides (ViraFEST assay). Peptide-pool expansion of antigen-specific T cells preceded TCR sequencing in ViraFEST. The specimen sequenced was cultured CD4+ T cells from blood. This clonotype was sampled from a human donor with COVID-19.

CDR3 in DNA: TGTGCCAGCAGTCTGGGGCCTGGGGCCAACGTCCTGACTTTC. It yields the protein CASSLGPGANVLTF. V is TRBV12-3 or TRBV12-4 and J is TRBJ2-6; a weak D match, TRBD1 (5 bases). The CDR3 has 14 amino acids. Trimming took off 5 bases at V and 2 bases at J, with 7 bases between the two ends.